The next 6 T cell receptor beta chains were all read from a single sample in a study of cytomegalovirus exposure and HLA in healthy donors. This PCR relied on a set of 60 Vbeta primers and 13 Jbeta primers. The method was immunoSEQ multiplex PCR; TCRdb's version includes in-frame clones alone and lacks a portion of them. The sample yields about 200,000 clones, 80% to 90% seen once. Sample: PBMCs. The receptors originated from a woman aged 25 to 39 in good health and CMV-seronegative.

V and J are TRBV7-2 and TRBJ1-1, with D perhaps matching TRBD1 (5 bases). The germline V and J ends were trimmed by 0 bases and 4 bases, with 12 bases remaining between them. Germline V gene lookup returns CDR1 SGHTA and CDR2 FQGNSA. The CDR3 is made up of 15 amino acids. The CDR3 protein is CASSLALRGGTEAFF. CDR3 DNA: TGTGCCAGCAGCTTAGCATTGAGGGGAGGCACTGAAGCTTTCTTT.

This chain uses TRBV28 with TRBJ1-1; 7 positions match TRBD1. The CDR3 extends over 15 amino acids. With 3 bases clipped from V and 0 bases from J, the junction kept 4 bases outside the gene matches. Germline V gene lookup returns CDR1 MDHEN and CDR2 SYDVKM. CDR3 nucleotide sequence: TGTGCCAGCAGTTTCAGGGGGGAGGTGAACACTGAAGCTTTCTTT. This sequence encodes CASSFRGEVNTEAFF.

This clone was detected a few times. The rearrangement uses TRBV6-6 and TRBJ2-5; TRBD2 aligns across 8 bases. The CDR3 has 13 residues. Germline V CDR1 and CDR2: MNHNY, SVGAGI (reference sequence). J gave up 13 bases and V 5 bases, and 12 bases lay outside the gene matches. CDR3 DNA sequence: TGTGCCAGCAGTACCTTTAGCGGGGTAATTCCGTACTTC. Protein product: CASSTFSGVIPYF.

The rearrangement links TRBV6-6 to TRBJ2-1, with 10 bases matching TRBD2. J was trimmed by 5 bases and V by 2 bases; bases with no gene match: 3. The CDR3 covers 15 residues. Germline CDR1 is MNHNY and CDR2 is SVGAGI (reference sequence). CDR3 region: CASSYPSGSHNEQFF. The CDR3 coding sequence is TGTGCCAGCAGTTACCCTAGCGGGAGTCACAATGAGCAGTTCTTC.

The CDR3 DNA follows: TGCAGCGTTGTAGGGACTAGCGGGAGGGAGACCCAGTACTTC. It yields the protein CSVVGTSGRETQYF. V gene TRBV29-1 combines with J gene TRBJ2-5; 15 bases align to TRBD2. This CDR3 has 14 amino acids. CDR1 SQVTM and CDR2 ANQGSEA come from the germline V gene. Trimming took 4 bases from V and 5 from J; bases not matched to a gene: 2.

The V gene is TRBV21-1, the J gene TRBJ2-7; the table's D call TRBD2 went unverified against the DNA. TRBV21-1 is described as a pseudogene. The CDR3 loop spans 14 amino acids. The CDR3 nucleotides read TGTGCCAGCAGCGCCGGGACTAAACCCTACGAGCAGTACTTC. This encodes CASSAGTKPYEQYF.